This T cell receptor (beta chain) was sequenced during a study of CD8+CD57+ T cells in acquired aplastic anemia. Whole-study context: The average for DNA from sorted CD4+ and CD8+ cells was roughly 3 ug.

Study conclusions and caveats: It was found that nearly 30 CD8+ CDR3 sequences were shared between patients and controls. Controls and patients did not differ significantly in CD8+ Simpson's diversity.

Per the germline V gene, CDR1 is PRHDT and CDR2 is FYEKMQ (reference sequence). CDR3 size: 16 residues. The V end lost 4 bases, the J end lost 3 bases, and 16 bases lay between the germline ends. The use of genomic DNA as template underpinned the TCR beta VDJ and CDR3 profiling. TCRdb used MiXCR to reprocess the reads, holding one entry per CDR3 protein. Here the sample spans some 410,000 distinct CDR3 sequences, 65% to 80% being singletons. A remark on this clonotype: What it recognizes is unknown.

The TCR originated in a human donor in good health, serving as a control. The rearrangement links TRBV13 to TRBJ2-1; D uncertain. Input material: sorted CD4+, CD8+, or CD8+CD57+ T cells (not recorded which) from PBMCs. CDR3 in DNA: TGTGCCAGCAGCTCGCCCGATCTAAACAGCTACAATGAGCAGTTCTTC. Residues: CASSSPDLNSYNEQFF. Complete variable domain (other parts from reference TRBV13 and TRBJ2-1): AAGVIQSPRHLIKEKRETATLKCYPIPRHDTVYWYQQGPGQDPQFLISFYEKMQSDKGSIPDRFSAQQFSDYHSELNMSSLELGDSALYFCASSSPDLNSYNEQFFGPGTRLTVL.